The rows below give T cell receptor beta chains drawn from one sample of a study of synovial regulatory T cells in juvenile arthritis. The protocol was immunoSEQ multiplex PCR, while the TCRdb copy is restricted to in-frame clones and leaves out a portion. This listing includes roughly 960 clones. The sequencing input was Treg cells from blood. The source is a donor between 2 and 29 years old with juvenile idiopathic arthritis. Both conserved end residues are part of each CDR3. A row's size may be missing; if present it is once, few, many or a size class.

CDR3aa | v_gene | abundance | len | j_gene
CASSQDPQGNTGELFF | TRBV4-2 | medium-sized | 16 | TRBJ2-2
CASSITYAGQPQHF | TRBV19 | medium-sized | 14 | TRBJ1-5
CASSPRDSRARITEAFF | TRBV7-2 | medium-sized | 17 | TRBJ1-1
CASSGPLANTGELFF | TRBV5-4 | large | 15 | TRBJ2-2
CASSLSRTGFTDTQYF | TRBV7-3 | medium-sized | 16 | TRBJ2-3
CASRGIDKSSYEQYF | TRBV2 | large | 15 | TRBJ2-7
CASSETPSTDTQYF | TRBV6-4 | large | 14 | TRBJ2-3
CASSDGTGGADTQYF | TRBV6-4 | NA | 15 | TRBJ2-3
CASQEDITDTQYF | TRBV2 | large | 13 | TRBJ2-3
CASSTRVLTTEQYF | TRBV11-2 | medium-sized | 14 | TRBJ2-7
CASSSPQDRAKSHYGYTF | TRBV11-2 | medium-sized | 18 | TRBJ1-2
CASSLGSGGQETQYF | TRBV5-1 | NA | 15 | TRBJ2-5
CASSLVASGLDEQFF | TRBV5-1 | medium-sized | 15 | TRBJ2-1
CASSISDTQYF | TRBV19 | medium-sized | 11 | TRBJ2-3
CASSLPSYTDTQYF | TRBV6-5 | NA | 14 | TRBJ2-3
CAISGDRVEDTEAFF | TRBV10-3 | medium-sized | 15 | TRBJ1-1
CASTPGRFLNTEAFF | TRBV19 | medium-sized | 15 | TRBJ1-1
CASSITLFTDTQYF | TRBV19 | medium-sized | 14 | TRBJ2-3
CASSGQNSYNEQFF | TRBV6-5 | large | 14 | TRBJ2-1
CASSQASGGYEQYF | TRBV4-1 | medium-sized | 14 | TRBJ2-7
CASSALPGQGQPQHF | TRBV6-1 | medium-sized | 15 | TRBJ1-5